The 28 T cell receptor beta chains presented below share a single source sample, sequenced in a study of control samples from healthy donors and cancer patients. Profiling relied on immunoSEQ multiplex PCR, and the TCRdb table lists in-frame clones only, not all of them. This table has around 110,000 clones, roughly nine tenths appearing once. Sequenced: PBMCs. The receptors stem from a woman aged 50 to 60 with colorectal cancer.

Details on this clone: Mismatch with germline at one junction end may stem from a read error. This chain links TRBV12-3 or TRBV12-4 with TRBJ2-7; perhaps TRBD1 as D (5 bases). The CDR3 is made up of 12 amino acids. CDR3 loop: CASSRGRLGAHF. The CDR3 region has the DNA TGTGCCAGCAGTCGCGGCAGGCTAGGGGCGCACTTC.

This chain connects TRBV6-1 to TRBJ1-2, with D possibly matching TRBD1 (5 bases). The V gene lost 2 bases and the J gene lost 4 bases, with 11 bases spanning the gap. Germline V gene data show CDR1 as MNHNS and CDR2 as SASEGT. CDR3 length: 14 amino acids. The CDR3 is CASSESRTGYGYTF. CDR3 sequence (DNA): TGTGCCAGCAGTGAATCCCGAACAGGCTATGGCTACACCTTC.

The chain joins TRBV7-2 to TRBJ2-1; D may be TRBD2 (6 bases). CDR1 is SGHTA and CDR2 is FQGNSA in the germline V gene. This CDR3 comprises 15 residues. Trimming removed 3 bases at V and 3 bases at J, with 12 bases between. The CDR3: CASSLTGLLYNEQFF. In nucleotides, the CDR3 is TGTGCCAGCAGCTTGACGGGACTCCTCTACAATGAGCAGTTCTTC.

This sequence joins TRBV25-1 and TRBJ2-2; 9 bases are shared with TRBD1. The CDR3 covers 15 residues. V was pared by 4 bases and J by 4 bases, with 4 bases of the junction left unmatched. Germline V CDR1 and CDR2: MGHDK, SYGVNS. CDR3 nucleotide sequence: TGTGCCAGCAGTGGTTGGGACAGGGCCACCGGGGAGCTGTTTTTT. Translating gives CASSGWDRATGELFF.

This chain uses TRBV19 with TRBJ1-1, with a weak D call TRBD1 (5 bases). The V and J ends lost 3 bases and 1 base respectively, with 9 bases between them. This CDR3 contains 14 residues. The germline gives CDR1 LNHDA, CDR2 SQIVND (reference sequence). The CDR3, as DNA: TGTGCCAGTAGTATCAGGGCGGGGAACACTGAAGCTTTCTTT. Translation gives CASSIRAGNTEAFF.

The chain has TRBV9 and TRBJ1-2, with TRBD1 matching 7 bases. Germline trimming cut 0 bases from V and 8 bases from J; bases unmatched to any gene: 10. Germline CDR1 and CDR2: SGDLS and YYNGEE. The CDR3 is 15 residues long. Here the CDR3 DNA reads TGTGCCAGCAGCGTAGGACCGACAGGGCAGGGGGGCTACACCTTC. Translating gives CASSVGPTGQGGYTF.

The genes are TRBV4-1 and TRBJ1-3; D ambiguous. With 4 bases removed from V and 0 bases from J, the gap between germline ends came to 7 bases. CDR1 is MGHRA, CDR2 YSYEKL, per germline. The CDR3 has 14 residues. The CDR3 loop reads CASSPRNSGNTIYF. In DNA, the CDR3 is TGCGCCAGCAGCCCCCGGAACTCTGGAAACACCATATATTTT.

V gene TRBV10-3 combines with J gene TRBJ1-1; TRBD1 matches 8 bases. V shed 5 bases, J shed 1 base, and the junction held 6 bases outside the gene matches. The CDR3 runs 15 residues. Germline CDR1 and CDR2: ENHRY and SYGVKD. Here the CDR3 reads CAISPDRGRNTEAFF. In DNA, the CDR3 is TGTGCCATCAGTCCAGACAGGGGCCGGAACACTGAAGCTTTCTTT.

The chain has TRBV25-1 and TRBJ1-2; D gene unclear. Trimming shortened V by 2 bases and J by 6 bases, and 16 bases separated the two germline ends. The germline V gene encodes CDR1 MGHDK and CDR2 SYGVNS. This CDR3 is 15 amino acids long. CDR3 loop: CASSEPRGPRDGYTF. The CDR3 nucleotides read TGTGCCAGCAGTGAACCACGCGGTCCACGGGATGGCTACACCTTC.

This clone has only a few counts. J is TRBJ1-1 and V is TRBV30; unclear D gene. The V end lost 2 bases, the J end lost 2 bases, and 9 bases lay between the germline ends. CDR3 length equals 13 residues. The V gene's germline CDR1 is GTSNPN and CDR2 SVGIG (reference sequence). The chain's CDR3 is CAWSLDQNTEAFF. The CDR3 nucleotides are TGTGCCTGGAGTCTCGACCAAAACACTGAAGCTTTCTTT.

This sequence joins TRBV2 and TRBJ1-1; no firm D call. CDR1 is SNHLY, CDR2 FYNNEI, per germline. Trimming left V 4 bases short and J 4 bases short, with 7 bases between. This CDR3 contains 12 residues. The CDR3 region is CASSAMGTEAFF. CDR3 nucleotides: TGTGCCAGCAGTGCCATGGGCACTGAAGCTTTCTTT. The whole variable domain, remainder taken from reference TRBV2 and TRBJ1-1, is EPEVTQTPSHQVTQMGQEVILRCVPISNHLYFYWYRQILGQKVEFLVSFYNNEISEKSEIFDDQFSVERPDGSNFTLKIRSTKLEDSAMYFCASSAMGTEAFFGQGTRLTVV.

The chain joins TRBV28 to TRBJ1-2; 7 nucleotides match TRBD1. Losses at the gene ends were 8 bases for V and 8 bases for J; bases not matched to a gene: 11. The germline CDR1 and CDR2 sequences are MDHEN and SYDVKM. The CDR3 is 13 residues long. As DNA, the CDR3 is TGTGCCAGCGTACCGTCGACAGGGAGCGGCTACACCTTC. Residues: CASVPSTGSGYTF.

V is TRBV28 and J is TRBJ2-7, with TRBD1 matching 8 bases. V was pared by 7 bases and J by 0 bases, with 20 bases of the junction left unmatched. The CDR3 runs to 19 residues. Germline lookup yields CDR1 MDHEN and CDR2 SYDVKM. The CDR3 bases are TGTGCCAGCACCTCCGACTTTTCAGGGGGACAGGACAGCTCCTACGAGCAGTACTTC. The encoded protein is CASTSDFSGGQDSSYEQYF. The whole variable domain, remainder taken from reference TRBV28 and TRBJ2-7, is DVKVTQSSRYLVKRTGEKVFLECVQDMDHENMFWYRQDPGLGLRLIYFSYDVKMKEKGDIPEGYSVSREKKERFSLILESASTNQTSMYLCASTSDFSGGQDSSYEQYFGPGTRLTVT.

V usage is TRBV5-1 and J usage is TRBJ1-1; possibly TRBD1 for D (5 bases). Per germline, CDR1 SGHRS and CDR2 YFSETQ. Trimming took off 5 bases at V and 2 bases at J, with 19 bases between the two ends. The CDR3 length is 16 residues. The CDR3 DNA follows: TGCGCCAGCAGTGCGTCCCCCGGGGCAATAAACACTGAAGCTTTCTTT. Translation gives CASSASPGAINTEAFF.

The chain links TRBV19 to TRBJ1-5; D gene unclear. CDR1 is LNHDA, CDR2 SQIVND, per germline (reference sequence). Trimming shortened V by 5 bases and J by 7 bases, and 12 bases separated the two germline ends. The CDR3 has 13 amino acids. Here the CDR3 reads CASSPNHQQPQHF. For the CDR3, the DNA is TGTGCCAGTAGTCCTAATCATCAGCAGCCCCAGCATTTT.

This clone appeared a single time. The V gene is TRBV7-8, the J gene TRBJ1-2, with D possibly being TRBD1 (5 bases). V gave up 2 bases and J gave up 6 bases, with 22 bases separating them. Germline lookup yields CDR1 SGHVS and CDR2 FQNEAQ. The CDR3 extends over 17 amino acids. CDR3 residues: CASSLRFQGSNPDGYTF. For the CDR3, the DNA is TGTGCCAGCAGCTTAAGGTTCCAGGGATCGAACCCCGATGGCTACACCTTC.

The V and J genes are TRBV7-3 and TRBJ1-6, with 7 bases aligning to TRBD1. Unmatched junction bases numbered 5, after V lost 3 bases and J lost 6 bases. Germline assignment: CDR1 SGHTA and CDR2 FQGTGA. This CDR3 has 15 amino acids. The CDR3 here is CASSFRDSPNSPLHF. The CDR3, as DNA: TGTGCCAGCAGCTTTCGGGACAGTCCTAATTCACCCCTCCACTTT.

The chain uses TRBV19 and TRBJ1-1; TRBD1 agrees at 8 bases. CDR3 length: 14 amino acids. The junction had 6 bases not matched to a gene; V was cut back by 2 bases and J by 7 bases. CDR1 and CDR2 (germline): LNHDA, SQIVND (reference sequence). This CDR3 reads CASSITGGVDEAFF. The CDR3 bases are TGTGCCAGTAGTATAACAGGGGGTGTTGATGAAGCTTTCTTT.

The chain links TRBV7-6 to TRBJ2-3; 13 nucleotides line up with TRBD2. The CDR3 spans 17 residues. V was clipped by 5 bases and J by 1 base; unmatched bases: 6. Per the germline V gene, CDR1 is SGHVS and CDR2 is FNYEAQ. CDR3 residues: CASSRGTSGARTDTQYF. In DNA, the CDR3 is TGTGCCAGCAGCCGCGGGACTAGCGGGGCTCGCACAGATACGCAGTATTTT.

The chain joins TRBV27 to TRBJ1-4, with D uncertain. The CDR3 has 15 amino acids. Trimming cost V 5 bases and J 5 bases, with 15 bases left between them. Germline CDR1 is MNHEY and CDR2 is SMNVEV (reference sequence). CDR3 nucleotide sequence: TGTGCCAGCAGTGGAACATGGACGGGGAATGAAAAACTGTTTTTT. Protein product: CASSGTWTGNEKLFF.

The gene calls are TRBV5-1 and TRBJ1-2; D might be TRBD1 (6 bases). Germline V gene sequence: CDR1 SGHRS, CDR2 YFSETQ. The CDR3 runs to 14 residues. Trimming removed 1 base at V and 3 bases at J, with 10 bases between. The CDR3 DNA reads TGCGCCAGCAGCTTGTGGTACAGGGACTATGGCTACACCTTC. It translates to CASSLWYRDYGYTF.

The rearrangement uses TRBV5-1 and TRBJ1-5; maybe TRBD1 (5 bases). Trimming left V 4 bases short and J 4 bases short, with 9 bases between. The V gene's germline CDR1 is SGHRS and CDR2 YFSETQ. The CDR3 has 13 amino acids. CDR3 sequence reads: CASSPEGNQPQHF. The CDR3 DNA is TGCGCCAGCAGCCCCGAGGGGAATCAGCCCCAGCATTTT.

The rearrangement links TRBV27 to TRBJ1-1, with a tentative D call TRBD1 (5 bases). Germline loops: CDR1 MNHEY, CDR2 SMNVEV (reference sequence). The CDR3 is made up of 14 amino acids. V lost 4 bases and J 6 bases, leaving 15 bases between the germline ends. The CDR3: CASSSLRGGAEAFF. The CDR3 DNA sequence: TGTGCCAGCAGTTCCTTGCGGGGAGGGGCTGAAGCTTTCTTT.

In its sample, this clone was seen once. This chain uses TRBV13 with TRBJ2-1; D ambiguous. The V and J ends lost 5 bases and 0 bases respectively, with 14 bases between them. The CDR3 length is 16 residues. Germline V CDR1 and CDR2: PRHDT, FYEKMQ (reference sequence). This CDR3 reads CASSPSFDPSYNEQFF. CDR3 bases: TGTGCCAGCAGCCCATCTTTTGACCCCTCCTACAATGAGCAGTTCTTC. Variable domain in full (rest from reference TRBV13 and TRBJ2-1): AAGVIQSPRHLIKEKRETATLKCYPIPRHDTVYWYQQGPGQDPQFLISFYEKMQSDKGSIPDRFSAQQFSDYHSELNMSSLELGDSALYFCASSPSFDPSYNEQFFGPGTRLTVL.

The gene calls are TRBV19 and TRBJ2-6, with D hard to call. Germline V gene lookup returns CDR1 LNHDA and CDR2 SQIVND (reference sequence). The CDR3 loop spans 13 amino acids. The ends were cut back, 4 bases at V and 1 base at J, with 2 bases in the middle. The CDR3 loop is CASSRSGANVLTF. CDR3 sequence (DNA): TGTGCCAGTAGTAGGTCTGGGGCCAACGTCCTGACTTTC.

This clone was picked up many times. The chain has TRBV4-2 and TRBJ2-1, with TRBD2 identical over 10 bases. With 0 bases clipped from V and 14 bases from J, the junction kept 16 bases outside the gene matches. Germline CDR1 reads LGHNA; CDR2 reads YNFKEQ. This CDR3 is 17 amino acids long. CDR3 nucleotide sequence: TGTGCCAGCAGCCAAGAGTCTGGGCTAGCGGGGGCCGAGGGAAAGTTCTTC. The encoded protein is CASSQESGLAGAEGKFF.

The V gene is TRBV10-3, the J gene TRBJ2-6; D may correspond to TRBD1 or TRBD2 (5 bases each). The CDR3 is 17 amino acids. Trimming took 8 bases from V and 2 from J, leaving 19 bases between them. Germline V gives CDR1 ENHRY, CDR2 SYGVKD. The DNA of the CDR3 is TGTGCCATCTCGAGGGGCGGCAGGGCCCCTGGGGCCAACGTCCTGACTTTC. The encoded protein is CAISRGGRAPGANVLTF.

V usage is TRBV30 and J usage is TRBJ2-3, with 9 bases aligning to TRBD2. J lost 5 bases, V lost 2 bases, and 17 bases had no gene match. CDR3 size: 18 residues. The germline gives CDR1 GTSNPN, CDR2 SVGIG (reference sequence). CDR3 in amino acids: CAWSTGRLAGPLRDTQYF. CDR3 sequence (DNA): TGTGCCTGGAGTACAGGTCGGCTAGCGGGACCCCTTAGAGATACGCAGTATTTT. The whole variable domain, remainder taken from reference TRBV30 and TRBJ2-3, is SQTIHQWPATLVQPVGSPLSLECTVEGTSNPNLYWYRQAAGRGLQLLFYSVGIGQISSEVPQNLSASRPQDRQFILSSKKLLLSDSGFYLCAWSTGRLAGPLRDTQYFGPGTRLTVL.